This T cell receptor beta chain was sequenced in a study of blood T cell repertoires in COVID-19. Study in general: COVID-19 samples from acute and convalescent phases originated in the United States, Italy and Spain. T cells, B-cell-depleted T cells, or PBMCs supplied cDNA or gDNA.

This CDR3 region has 16 residues. Germline V gene sequence: CDR1 SGHRS, CDR2 YFSETQ. Trimming cost V 4 bases and J 8 bases; bases outside gene matches: 8. Method: immunoSEQ multiplex PCR; TCRdb's copy keeps in-frame clones and lacks some. The data show fewer than 500,000 clones, just over 85% seen once. This clonotype was obtained from a woman younger than 45 with active or convalescent COVID-19. The chain couples TRBV5-1 to TRBJ2-1; 14 nucleotides match TRBD2. The source material was peripheral blood. The CDR3 loop is CASSQQGLAGVDEQFF. CDR3 sequence (DNA): TGCGCCAGCAGCCAGCAGGGACTAGCGGGAGTGGATGAGCAGTTCTTC.